These 30 T cell receptor beta chains were all obtained from the same sample, sequenced in a study of T cells in Graves' hyperthyroidism and ophthalmopathy. Amplification targeted TCR beta CDR3 regions from RNA transcripts. First-round RT-PCR with HTBI primers amplified the TCR CDR3 region. TCRdb re-derived calls from the multiplex PCR reads in MiXCR, one entry per CDR3 protein. Of 500,000 or so distinct CDR3 sequences in the sample, roughly 15% were seen once. The specimen was blood. These TCRs come from a woman aged 25 to 39 with Graves' ophthalmopathy.

This clonotype was observed many times. The chain employs TRBV15 and TRBJ2-1; 8 nucleotides align to TRBD2. Trimming at V came to 8 bases and at J to 6 bases, leaving 6 bases not matched to a gene. Germline CDR1 is LNHNV and CDR2 is YYDKDF (reference sequence). This CDR3 spans 13 amino acids. The CDR3 sequence is CATQRELRNEQFF. The CDR3 DNA follows: TGTGCCACCCAGCGGGAGCTCCGCAATGAGCAGTTCTTC.

The J gene is TRBJ2-2, the V gene TRBV5-1; 10 bases map to TRBD2. Germline lookup yields CDR1 SGHRS and CDR2 YFSETQ. CDR3 length: 17 residues. The J segment lost 1 base and the V segment lost 2 bases, leaving 5 bases of the junction unmatched. The CDR3 here is CASSLPSSGRNTGELFF. The CDR3 coding sequence is TGCGCCAGCAGCTTACCTTCTAGCGGGAGGAACACCGGGGAGCTGTTTTTT. The variable domain in full, completed from reference TRBV5-1 and TRBJ2-2, reads KAGVTQTPRYLIKTRGQQVTLSCSPISGHRSVSWYQQTPGQGLQFLFEYFSETQRNKGNFPGRFSGRQFSNSRSEMNVSTLELGDSALYLCASSLPSSGRNTGELFFGEGSRLTVL.

This clonotype occurred many times. The genes are TRBV20-1 and TRBJ1-1, with D hard to call. CDR1 and CDR2 (germline): DFQATT, SNEGSKA (reference sequence). This CDR3 has 12 amino acids. CDR3 region: CTAISPDTEAFF. CDR3 nucleotides: TGCACCGCGATAAGCCCCGACACTGAAGCTTTCTTT.

This clonotype was detected ten times or more. J is TRBJ2-7 and V is TRBV9; D perhaps matches TRBD1 (6 bases). V shed 2 bases and J shed 4 bases, with 13 bases lying between them. Germline V gene lookup returns CDR1 SGDLS and CDR2 YYNGEE. The CDR3 loop spans 14 amino acids. The CDR3 nucleotides read TGTGCCAGCAGCGTTGGGGGCAACGATTACGAGCAGTACTTC. As protein: CASSVGGNDYEQYF.

This clonotype was recorded at least ten times. This chain links TRBV3-1 with TRBJ1-5; D remains unclear. Germline V gene data show CDR1 as LGHDT and CDR2 as YNNKEL (reference sequence). V lost 6 bases and J lost 1, with 10 bases in between. The CDR3 contains 14 residues. The CDR3 here is CASSPLLSNQPQHF. The CDR3 bases are TGTGCCAGCAGTCCCCTCTTGAGCAATCAGCCCCAGCATTTT.

This sequence joins TRBV7-6 and TRBJ2-2; 8 nucleotides align to TRBD2. The CDR3 is made up of 13 amino acids. The trim removed 10 bases at V and 4 bases at J, leaving 5 bases unmatched. Per the germline V gene, CDR1 is SGHVS and CDR2 is FNYEAQ. The CDR3 sequence: CATTSGFTGELFF. In nucleotides, the CDR3 is TGTGCCACCACTAGCGGTTTCACCGGGGAGCTGTTTTTT.

This clonotype was detected ten times or more. V gene TRBV28 combines with J gene TRBJ2-5; unclear D gene. V lost 3 bases, J lost 1 base, and 6 bases lay in between. CDR1 is MDHEN, CDR2 SYDVKM, per germline. The CDR3 totals 13 residues. The CDR3 spells CASSFGGQETQYF. The CDR3 coding sequence is TGTGCCAGCAGTTTCGGCGGCCAAGAGACCCAGTACTTC.

This chain links TRBV6-2 or TRBV6-3 with TRBJ2-1; the match to TRBD2 covers 11 bases. Germline CDR1 is MNHEY and CDR2 is SVGEGT. The CDR3 spans 18 residues. Unmatched junction bases numbered 15, after V lost 2 bases and J lost 9 bases. CDR3 sequence: CASSYPFSIAGGPGEQFF. CDR3 DNA sequence: TGTGCCAGCAGTTACCCTTTTTCTATAGCGGGAGGGCCAGGTGAGCAGTTCTTC.

The J gene is TRBJ1-6, the V gene TRBV12-3 or TRBV12-4; TRBD1 aligns across 7 bases. The CDR3 length is 13 residues. The V and J ends lost 7 bases and 7 bases, in that order; junction bases with no gene match: 4. CDR3 protein: CASTGDRNSPLHF. DNA for the CDR3: TGTGCCAGCACCGGGGACAGAAATTCACCCCTCCACTTT.

At least ten counts were recorded for this clonotype. The V gene is TRBV27, the J gene TRBJ2-1; TRBD2 matches at 9 bases. V lost 1 base and J lost 3; bases outside the gene matches: 1. The CDR3 length is 15 residues. Per the germline V gene, CDR1 is MNHEY and CDR2 is SMNVEV (reference sequence). The CDR3 bases are TGTGCCAGCAGTTTATTAGCGGGAGTCTACAATGAGCAGTTCTTC. As protein: CASSLLAGVYNEQFF.

This clonotype was seen at least ten times. The V and J genes are TRBV9 and TRBJ1-4; D possibly corresponds to TRBD1 (5 bases). Germline V gene sequence: CDR1 SGDLS, CDR2 YYNGEE. V was clipped by 3 bases and J by 5 bases, with 17 bases between them. This CDR3 has 16 residues. The CDR3 is CASSGESGAINEKLFF. CDR3 nucleotides: TGTGCCAGCAGCGGGGAGAGTGGGGCGATAAATGAAAAACTGTTTTTT.

The chain carries TRBV11-2 and TRBJ2-1; the match to TRBD2 covers 11 bases. Germline assignment: CDR1 SGHAT and CDR2 FQNNGV. The CDR3 has 16 residues. V lost 7 bases, J lost 4 bases, and 9 bases stayed unmatched. Here the CDR3 reads CASNRGASGGYNEQFF. CDR3 bases: TGTGCCAGCAACAGGGGGGCTAGCGGGGGGTACAATGAGCAGTTCTTC.

The chain couples TRBV6-2 or TRBV6-3 to TRBJ2-1, with 7 bases fitting TRBD1. The CDR3 has 15 residues. Trimming at V came to 7 bases and at J to 6 bases, leaving 12 bases not matched to a gene. Germline V gene sequence: CDR1 MNHEY, CDR2 SVGEGT. The chain's CDR3 is CASKHAGTVVNEQFF. The CDR3 DNA sequence: TGTGCCAGCAAGCACGCCGGGACAGTAGTCAATGAGCAGTTCTTC.

This clonotype was recorded many times. This chain links TRBV3-1 with TRBJ2-7; 10 bases align to TRBD2. Germline lookup yields CDR1 LGHDT and CDR2 YNNKEL (reference sequence). Unmatched junction bases numbered 5, after V lost 3 bases and J lost 3 bases. The CDR3 is 15 amino acids. CDR3 sequence: CASSHPGTSDYEQYF. The CDR3 DNA follows: TGTGCCAGCAGCCATCCGGGGACTAGCGACTACGAGCAGTACTTC.

This clonotype was found a few times. The rearrangement joins TRBV20-1 to TRBJ2-7; weak D call: TRBD1 (5 bases). CDR3 length: 13 amino acids. CDR1 is DFQATT and CDR2 is SNEGSKA in the germline V gene (reference sequence). Trimming removed 1 base from V and 4 bases from J, with 11 bases in between. CDR3 in DNA: TGCAGTGCTAGAGGGGTAGGGGTTTACGAGCAGTACTTC. This codes for CSARGVGVYEQYF.

This clonotype showed up just a few times. V is TRBV4-3 and J is TRBJ2-5; D unclear. Germline CDR1 LGHNA, CDR2 YSLEER. Between the trimmed V and J ends, which lost 0 bases and 7 bases, there was a span of 12 bases. The CDR3 runs to 14 residues. CDR3 residues: CASSQDIGIGTQYF. CDR3 DNA: TGCGCCAGCAGCCAAGATATAGGGATTGGGACCCAGTACTTC.

To note about this clonotype: Given a much more abundant clone one base away, this may be a read error. V usage is TRBV14 and J usage is TRBJ2-5; D is perhaps TRBD2 (5 bases). V was trimmed by 4 bases and J by 7 bases, leaving 10 bases between them. Germline V gene lookup returns CDR1 SGHDN and CDR2 FVKESK. The CDR3 runs to 12 residues. The DNA for the CDR3 is TGTGCCAGCAGCCGAGAACGGGGGACCCAGTACTTC. Translation gives CASSRERGTQYF.

The table lists this clonotype with many counts. The chain joins TRBV9 to TRBJ2-5; D is perhaps TRBD2 (6 bases). V shed 0 bases and J shed 2 bases, with 8 bases lying between them. Germline lookup yields CDR1 SGDLS and CDR2 YYNGEE. The CDR3 is made up of 14 amino acids. CDR3 residues: CASSVAGGQETQYF. As DNA, the CDR3 is TGTGCCAGCAGCGTAGCAGGAGGGCAAGAGACCCAGTACTTC.

This clonotype was picked up many times. The rearrangement joins TRBV11-3 to TRBJ2-3, with a possible D match to TRBD2 (5 bases). This CDR3 is 16 amino acids long. Germline assignment: CDR1 SGHNT and CDR2 YENEEA. Trimming left V 2 bases short and J 4 bases short, with 16 bases between. The DNA for the CDR3 is TGTGCCAGCAGCTTAATCCTGATGGGAGTGGCAGATACGCAGTATTTT. Protein sequence: CASSLILMGVADTQYF.

This clonotype was seen a few times. J is TRBJ1-6 and V is TRBV11-2; 7 bases align to TRBD1. The V segment lost 5 bases and the J segment 1 base; nucleotides outside the gene matches: 11. CDR1 and CDR2 from the germline V gene are SGHAT and FQNNGV. This CDR3 has 18 amino acids. For the CDR3, the DNA is TGTGCCAGCAGCCCGCGACAGACAGGGCTATCCTATAATTCACCCCTCCACTTT. It is translated as CASSPRQTGLSYNSPLHF.

At least ten counts were recorded for this clonotype. This rearrangement joins TRBV20-1 to TRBJ2-1; TRBD1 or TRBD2 may be the D gene (5 bases each). V lost 3 bases and J lost 6, with 15 bases in between. Germline values: CDR1 DFQATT, CDR2 SNEGSKA (reference sequence). The CDR3 has 14 residues. The CDR3 DNA reads TGCAGTGCTAGTACCTCCGGGACGGGCAATGAGCAGTTCTTC. It yields the protein CSASTSGTGNEQFF.

The chain couples TRBV5-8 to TRBJ2-1; D assignment may be TRBD1 or TRBD2 (5 bases each). Looked up from germline, CDR1 is SGHTS and CDR2 is YDEGEE. This CDR3 contains 13 residues. V lost 1 base, J lost 10 bases, and 12 bases lay in between. The CDR3 DNA reads TGTGCCAGCAGCTTGTTCGGGGCCCGAGAGCAGTTCTTC. Protein product: CASSLFGAREQFF.

The sample holds many counts of this clonotype. This sequence joins TRBV18 and TRBJ1-4; 9 nucleotides match TRBD1. Germline assignment: CDR1 KGHSH and CDR2 LQKENI. J gave up 6 bases and V 5 bases, and 7 bases lay outside the gene matches. This CDR3 contains 15 residues. Here the CDR3 reads CASSASQGAYEKLFF. The CDR3 DNA reads TGTGCCAGCTCAGCTTCACAGGGGGCGTATGAAAAACTGTTTTTT.

A few counts support this clonotype. The chain joins TRBV10-3 to TRBJ2-1, with 10 bases lining up with TRBD2. V trimming: 5 bases; J trimming: 1 base; junction bases outside the gene matches: 2. The CDR3 sequence is 15 residues long. Germline CDR1 reads ENHRY; CDR2 reads SYGVKD. The CDR3 bases are TGTGCCATCAGTATAGCGGGAGGTTCCTACAATGAGCAGTTCTTC. It encodes CAISIAGGSYNEQFF.

There are a few counts of this clonotype. The genes are TRBV5-4 and TRBJ2-2; D is possibly TRBD1 (6 bases). The CDR3 runs to 13 residues. V lost 3 bases to trimming and J lost 5 bases, with 8 bases between them. From germline, CDR1 is SGHNT and CDR2 YYREEE (reference sequence). The CDR3 reads CASSSGQTGELFF. CDR3 coding DNA: TGTGCCAGCAGCTCCGGACAGACCGGGGAGCTGTTTTTT.

In this sample, this clonotype turned up a few times. The chain recombines TRBV29-1 with TRBJ2-2; 7 bases line up with TRBD1. The CDR3 is 13 amino acids. Germline V gives CDR1 SQVTM, CDR2 ANQGSEA. The junction had 7 bases not matched to a gene; V was cut back by 7 bases and J by 5 bases. The CDR3 sequence is CSGRDSRTGELFF. The CDR3 DNA sequence: TGCAGCGGCCGGGACAGCAGGACCGGGGAGCTGTTTTTT.

There are many counts of this clonotype. This chain links TRBV28 with TRBJ1-2, with no clear D. CDR1 MDHEN and CDR2 SYDVKM come from the germline V gene. Trimming took 1 base from V and 5 from J, leaving 8 bases between them. The CDR3 length is 13 residues. Here the CDR3 reads CASSLSDRYGYTF. CDR3 coding DNA: TGTGCCAGCAGTTTATCTGATCGTTATGGCTACACCTTC.

The chain has TRBV6-1 and TRBJ2-5; D remains unclear. Between the trimmed V and J ends, which lost 10 bases and 1 base, there was a span of 10 bases. CDR3 length: 12 amino acids. From germline, CDR1 is MNHNS and CDR2 SASEGT. CDR3 sequence: CATSDTQETQYF. The CDR3 nucleotides read TGTGCCACCTCAGACACCCAAGAGACCCAGTACTTC.

The CDR3 spells CASSFPLGGELYTF. For the CDR3, the DNA is TGTGCCAGCAGCTTTCCACTAGGGGGGGAACTCTACACCTTC. This chain uses TRBV7-9 with TRBJ1-2; perhaps TRBD1 as D (6 bases). CDR1 SEHNR and CDR2 FQNEAQ come from the germline V gene (reference sequence). V shed 3 bases and J shed 10 bases, with 18 bases lying between them. This CDR3 has 14 amino acids.

This clonotype has ten or more counts. The V gene is TRBV7-8, the J gene TRBJ2-1; TRBD1 is a possible D gene (6 bases). The germline V and J ends were trimmed by 4 bases and 6 bases, with 13 bases remaining between them. The CDR3 consists of 14 residues. Germline V gives CDR1 SGHVS, CDR2 FQNEAQ. The CDR3 sequence: CASSSGQLINEQFF. Here the CDR3 DNA reads TGTGCCAGCAGCTCCGGACAGCTAATCAATGAGCAGTTCTTC.